The next 13 T cell receptor beta chains were all read from a single sample in a study of molecular identifiers for immune sequencing clone quantification. TCRdb called the PCR reads again in MiXCR, with one record for every CDR3 protein. The table has approximately 550,000 distinct CDR3 sequences, around 23% seen once; the top ten hold around 0.78%. The sequenced sample was naive CD8+ T cells from blood, with Jurkat cell RNA spiked in. Subset noted: FACS-sorted CD8+CD4-CCR7+CD45RA+ naive T cells. These receptors originate from a human donor in good health. Some libraries in this study had Jurkat cell RNA spiked in.

This clonotype has only one observation. A much bigger clone sits one base away, suggesting this may be a read error. The CDR3 region is CASSPGGGAEASFWTAAFF. CDR3 sequence (DNA): TGTGCCAGCAGCCCAGGAGGTGGGGCAGAGGCGTCGTTTTGGACTGCAGCTTTCTTT. The V call is TRBV14, the J call TRBJ1-1, with D perhaps TRBD1 (5 bases). The V gene's germline CDR1 is SGHDN and CDR2 FVKESK. This CDR3 is 19 amino acids long.

The CDR3 nucleotides are TGTGCCAGCAGCTTAGATTTCGGGGACCAAGAGACCCAGTACTTC. It encodes CASSLDFGDQETQYF. The chain employs TRBV11-2 and TRBJ2-5; TRBD2 is a possible D gene (5 bases). The CDR3 spans 15 residues. CDR1 and CDR2 (germline): SGHAT, FQNNGV. Trimming shortened V by 0 bases and J by 0 bases, and 8 bases separated the two germline ends.

This clonotype was counted many times. V usage is TRBV2 and J usage is TRBJ1-5, with TRBD1 identical over 7 bases. V lost 2 bases and J lost 4; bases outside the gene matches: 8. This CDR3 region has 16 residues. Germline V gene sequence: CDR1 SNHLY, CDR2 FYNNEI. Here the CDR3 DNA reads TGTGCCAGCAGTGAAAGGGCCAGGGGGGTGAATCAGCCCCAGCATTTT. Its translation is CASSERARGVNQPQHF.

Concerning this clonotype: A much bigger clone sits one base away, suggesting this may be a read error. The chain uses TRBV21-1 and TRBJ2-7. TRBV21-1 is designated a pseudogene. This CDR3 comprises 14 residues. The CDR3 region has the DNA TGTGCCAGCACCGGTGGTACGACCTCCTACGAGCAGTACTTC. Protein sequence: CASTGGTTSYEQYF.

A word on this clonotype: This clone may be a read error of a much larger clone one base away. No conserved phenylalanine or tryptophan is present at the end of the CDR3, so a read error is the likely explanation. The chain links TRBV7-2 to TRBJ2-5; a possible D gene is TRBD2 (5 bases). Between the trimmed V and J ends, which lost 1 base and 2 bases, there was a span of 11 bases. Looked up from germline, CDR1 is SGHTA and CDR2 is FQGNSA. The CDR3 consists of 15 residues. CDR3 region: CASSLVAGIQETQYL. The DNA for the CDR3 is TGTGCCAGCAGCTTAGTCGCCGGGATTCAAGAGACCCAGTACCTC.

This clonotype was detected a few times. The chain links TRBV12-3 or TRBV12-4 to TRBJ2-2; TRBD2 agrees at 14 bases. The trim removed 6 bases at V and 5 bases at J, leaving 8 bases unmatched. CDR3 size: 17 residues. CDR3 sequence (DNA): TGTGCCAGCAGCTCGGGACTAGCGGGAGTTAGGACCGGGGAGCTGTTTTTT. Translated, it gives CASSSGLAGVRTGELFF.

Points on this clonotype: A much larger clone is a single base away; this may be a read error. V and J are TRBV29-1 and TRBJ1-1; 8 nucleotides line up with TRBD1. J was trimmed by 0 bases and V by 6 bases; bases with no gene match: 3. Germline assignment: CDR1 SQVTM and CDR2 ANQGSEA. This CDR3 is 13 amino acids long. The DNA for the CDR3 is TGCAGCGTCGTGGACAGGGTGAACACTGAAGCTTTCTTT. It encodes CSVVDRVNTEAFF.

This chain links TRBV7-8 with TRBJ2-1, with 12 bases aligning to TRBD2. CDR3 length: 15 amino acids. Per the germline V gene, CDR1 is SGHVS and CDR2 is FQNEAQ. V dropped 6 bases and J dropped 7; count of bases not matched to a gene: 7. The CDR3 coding sequence is TGTGCCAGCAGTTCACTAACTAGCGGGGGGAATGAGCAGTTCTTC. The encoded protein is CASSSLTSGGNEQFF.

The CDR3 region is CASTAGNNEKLFF. The CDR3 DNA is TGCGCCAGCACCGCGGGCAACAATGAAAAACTGTTTTTT. V usage is TRBV5-1 and J usage is TRBJ1-4; D is undetermined. V lost 6 bases and J lost 5, with 11 bases in between. The CDR3 spans 13 residues. The germline V gene encodes CDR1 SGHRS and CDR2 YFSETQ.

Comment on this clonotype: With a much larger clone just one base away, this may be a read error. This chain connects TRBV29-1 to TRBJ2-5; TRBD1 is a possible D gene (5 bases). The CDR3 covers 12 residues. The germline V and J ends were trimmed by 6 bases and 6 bases, with 14 bases remaining between them. Germline V gene data show CDR1 as SQVTM and CDR2 as ANQGSEA. CDR3 in amino acids: CSVLTAQQTQYF. CDR3 nucleotides: TGCAGCGTGCTGACAGCGCAACAGACCCAGTACTTC. The whole variable domain, filled in from reference TRBV29-1 and TRBJ2-5, reads SAVISQKPSRDICQRGTSLTIQCQVDSQVTMMFWYRQQPGQSLTLIATANQGSEATYESGFVIDKFPISRPNLTFSTLTVSNMSPEDSSIYLCSVLTAQQTQYFGPGTRLLVL.

This clonotype was seen a handful of times. The V and J genes are TRBV28 and TRBJ2-3; possible D gene TRBD2, 6 bases. The CDR3 covers 15 residues. V was trimmed by 3 bases and J by 2 bases, leaving 12 bases between them. Germline V gives CDR1 MDHEN, CDR2 SYDVKM. The CDR3 is CASSLGGPYTDTQYF. In DNA form, the CDR3 reads TGTGCCAGCAGTTTGGGAGGTCCCTACACAGATACGCAGTATTTT.

The rearrangement links TRBV15 to TRBJ2-5, with 10 nucleotides matching TRBD2. This CDR3 region has 18 residues. The ends lost 4 bases at V and 0 bases at J; junction bases unmatched: 11. Looked up from germline, CDR1 is LNHNV and CDR2 is YYDKDF (reference sequence). CDR3 amino acids: CATSITAVGTSDQETQYF. In DNA, the CDR3 is TGTGCCACCAGCATCACGGCGGTCGGGACTAGCGACCAAGAGACCCAGTACTTC.

The chain combines TRBV19 with TRBJ2-2; D possibly corresponds to TRBD1 (6 bases). The CDR3 runs 14 residues. Germline-derived CDR1 and CDR2 are LNHDA and SQIVND (reference sequence). V lost 3 bases and J lost 6, with 11 bases in between. CDR3 sequence reads: CASSIGSGAGELFF. The CDR3 DNA sequence: TGTGCCAGTAGTATCGGGTCAGGGGCCGGGGAGCTGTTTTTT.